These T cell receptor beta chains were read from a single sample in a study of response to subunit inactivated influenza vaccine. TCRdb re-called the RT-PCR reads with MiXCR, one entry per CDR3 protein. The profile covers approximately 200,000 distinct CDR3 sequences, with approximately 14% appearing a single time and under 30% taken by the ten largest. The specimen was CD8+ T cells sorted from PBMCs, collected less than 6 days after vaccination. The origin of the receptors is a man in his fifties who received an inactivated influenza vaccine. Both conserved end residues are part of each CDR3. The D gene is left open where the match is weak. Size is omitted from some rows. Given values are once, few, many or a class for expanded clones.

>-|TRBV29-1|-|TRBJ2-1
TGCGGCGCCCATAGATGTATATTGCGTTGCGAGCAGTTCTTC
CGAHRCILRCEQFF
>-|TRBV7-6|-|TRBJ2-4
TGTGCCAGCAGCTTAGGCCAGCAGGGAAACATTCAGTACTTC
CASSLGQQGNIQYF
>-|TRBV11-2|-|TRBJ2-5
TGTGCCAGCAGCAAACCCGAGGAGCGAGGAGAGACCCAGTACTTC
CASSKPEERGETQYF
>-|TRBV4-3|-|TRBJ2-5
TGCGCCAGCAGCCACCCCCCGGTTTCAGAGACCCAGTACTTC
CASSHPPVSETQYF
>-|TRBV14|-|TRBJ2-7
TGTGCCAGCAGCCAAGTTCCAGGGAGTGAGCAGTACTTC
CASSQVPGSEQYF
>-|TRBV3-1|-|TRBJ2-1
TGTGCCAGCAGCCAAGTTTTTGTCCAGGCCAGATTCAATGAGCAGTTCTTC
CASSQVFVQARFNEQFF
>few|TRBV24-1|TRBD1|TRBJ2-5
TGTGCCACCAGTGATCGGACAGGGGAAGAGACCCAGTACTTC
CATSDRTGEETQYF
>many|TRBV29-1|-|TRBJ2-1
TGCAGCGTCAGGGACTTCTACAATGAGCAGTTCTTC
CSVRDFYNEQFF
>many|TRBV12-3/TRBV12-4|-|TRBJ2-1
TGTGCCAGCAGGGGGGCAGACGGTATCTACAATGAGCAGTTCTTC
CASRGADGIYNEQFF
>-|TRBV12-3/TRBV12-4|-|TRBJ2-3
TGTGCCAGCAGCACAATCAGCACAGATACGCAGTATTTT
CASSTISTDTQYF
>many|TRBV12-3/TRBV12-4|TRBD1|TRBJ1-2
TGTGCCAGCAGTCCCGGGACAGTTTATGGCTACACCTTC
CASSPGTVYGYTF
>-|TRBV28|TRBD1|TRBJ2-5
TGTGCCAGCAGTTTTCGCAGGGGGCGATTGGGCGAGACCCAGTACTTC
CASSFRRGRLGETQYF
>few|TRBV9|-|TRBJ2-3
TGTGCCAGCAGCTCCGTGGCTAGCGTGATAGATACGCAGTATTTT
CASSSVASVIDTQYF
>-|TRBV7-3|-|TRBJ1-4
TGTGCCAGCAGCTTAACAGGGACCGAAAAACTGTTTTTT
CASSLTGTEKLFF
>-|TRBV3-1|TRBD2|TRBJ2-5
TGTGCCAGCAGCCAAGATATGAGACTAGCGGTCAAAGAGACCCAGTACTTC
CASSQDMRLAVKETQYF
>-|TRBV2|-|TRBJ2-3
TGTGCCAGCAGTGAAATTGGCCTGAGCACAGATACGCAGTATTTT
CASSEIGLSTDTQYF
>-|TRBV15|-|TRBJ1-1
TGTGCCACCAGCTACCGGTCCGCAACTGAAGCTTTCTTT
CATSYRSATEAFF
>-|TRBV2|TRBD1|TRBJ2-6
TGTGCCAGCAGCAAAAACGACAGGGCCAGCTCTGGGGCCAACGTCCTGACTTTC
CASSKNDRASSGANVLTF
>many|TRBV4-2|TRBD2|TRBJ2-1
TGTGCCAGCAGCCAAGGACTGCCCGGGACTAGCGGGAGACAATCCTACAATGAGCAGTTCTTC
CASSQGLPGTSGRQSYNEQFF
>many|TRBV12-3/TRBV12-4|-|TRBJ1-6
TGTGCCAGCAGTTTAAGGGGGGTTAATTCACCCCTCCACTTT
CASSLRGVNSPLHF
>-|TRBV19|-|TRBJ2-2
TGTGCCAGTAGTAAATCGAACACCGGGGAGCTGTTTTTT
CASSKSNTGELFF
>-|TRBV5-1|TRBD2|TRBJ2-5
TGCGCCAGCAGCCCGGGGAGCGGGGGCTGGGAAGAGACCCAGTACTTC
CASSPGSGGWEETQYF
>many|TRBV7-2|-|TRBJ2-7
TGTGCCAGCAGCTTTTGGCAGTACGAGCAGTACTTC
CASSFWQYEQYF
>few|TRBV3-1|TRBD2|TRBJ2-3
TGTGCCAGCAGCCAAACTAGCGGGGGAAGCACAGATACGCAGTATTTT
CASSQTSGGSTDTQYF
>many|TRBV27|-|TRBJ1-1
TGTGCCAGCAGTTTATTCCCTAACACTGAAGCTTTCTTT
CASSLFPNTEAFF
>many|TRBV6-1|-|TRBJ2-7
TGTGCCAGCACGGGGCGGAACTCCTACGAGCAGTACTTC
CASTGRNSYEQYF
>few|TRBV19|TRBD2|TRBJ2-1
TGTGCCAGTAGTATCGTAGCGGGAGACAATGAGCAGTTCTTC
CASSIVAGDNEQFF
>few|TRBV27|-|TRBJ2-1
TGTGCCAGCAGTTTAGTGTCCGGGACGACCCATGAGCAGTTCTTC
CASSLVSGTTHEQFF
>few|TRBV28|-|TRBJ2-3
TGTGCCAGCAGTTTATTCGGGCGGGGCAGCACAGATACGCAGTATTTT
CASSLFGRGSTDTQYF
>many|TRBV4-2|TRBD1|TRBJ2-3
TGTGCCAGCAGCCCCCGAGGACAGGGGGAAGCGGATACGCAGTATTTT
CASSPRGQGEADTQYF
>few|TRBV7-2|-|TRBJ2-7
TGTGCCAGCAGCTGGGGGAGTCTTTACGAGCAGTACTTC
CASSWGSLYEQYF
>-|TRBV4-3|TRBD1|TRBJ2-7
TGCGCCAGCAGCCAAGTTACGGGACAGGGTATCTACGAGCAGTACTTC
CASSQVTGQGIYEQYF
>-|TRBV4-1|-|TRBJ1-2
TGCGCCAGCAGCCAAGATCTCGGGACGGAGTATGGCTACACCTTC
CASSQDLGTEYGYTF
>-|TRBV14|-|TRBJ2-2
TGTGCCAGCAGCCAGATCTGGGGGACATCCGGGGAGCTGTTTTTT
CASSQIWGTSGELFF
>many|TRBV7-6|TRBD2|TRBJ2-3
TGTGCCAGCAGCGTAAGACTAGCGGATAGCACAGATACGCAGTATTTT
CASSVRLADSTDTQYF
>-|TRBV9|-|TRBJ2-1
TGTGCCAGCAGCCCACCAGGGACCCACCTTAATGAGCAGTTCTTC
CASSPPGTHLNEQFF
>few|TRBV21-1|-|TRBJ1-1
TGTGCCAGCAGCAAATGTCCCGGGGGCCCGGTCACTGAAGCTTTCTTT
CASSKCPGGPVTEAFF
>-|TRBV12-3/TRBV12-4|TRBD2|TRBJ2-2
TGTGCCAGCAGGGCCCTAGCGGACTCGAACACCGGGGAGCTGTTTTTT
CASRALADSNTGELFF
>-|TRBV7-9|-|TRBJ2-2
TGTGCCAGCAGCTTAATGACGTCGAACACCGGGGAGCTGTTTTTT
CASSLMTSNTGELFF
>few|TRBV19|-|TRBJ2-7
TGTGCCAGTAGTGTGTGGGGATCCTACGAGCAGTACTTC
CASSVWGSYEQYF
>few|TRBV5-1|TRBD1|TRBJ1-5
TGCGCCAGCAGCTCAGGGGACAGCGGCAATCAGCCCCAGCATTTT
CASSSGDSGNQPQHF
>many|TRBV12-3/TRBV12-4|-|TRBJ1-1
TGTGCCAGCAGTTTCGGGAACGAAGCTTTCTTT
CASSFGNEAFF
>many|TRBV29-1|TRBD2|TRBJ2-1
TGCAGCGTTGCGCTAGCGGGGGGCGAGCAGTTCTTC
CSVALAGGEQFF
>few|TRBV5-1|TRBD1|TRBJ2-3
TGCGCCAGCAGTTATTGGACAGGGGACGATACGCAGTATTTT
CASSYWTGDDTQYF
>few|TRBV4-1|-|TRBJ2-2
TGCGCCAGCAGCCACCCCTCAACAGGGAAGAACACCGGGGAGCTGTTTTTT
CASSHPSTGKNTGELFF
>-|TRBV28|-|TRBJ2-2
TGTGCCAGCAGCGAGGGCGACACCGGGGAGCTGTTTTTT
CASSEGDTGELFF
>-|TRBV15|-|TRBJ1-5
TGTGCCACCAGCAGAGACCGCCCGGGGGCTCAGCCCCAGCATTTT
CATSRDRPGAQPQHF
>few|TRBV6-2/TRBV6-3|-|TRBJ2-3
TGTGCCAGCAGTTACTCGAACGGCCCGGGGGATACGCAGTATTTT
CASSYSNGPGDTQYF
>-|TRBV9|TRBD1|TRBJ2-1
TGTGCCAGCAGCATGGGACAGACAGATGAGCAGTTCTTC
CASSMGQTDEQFF